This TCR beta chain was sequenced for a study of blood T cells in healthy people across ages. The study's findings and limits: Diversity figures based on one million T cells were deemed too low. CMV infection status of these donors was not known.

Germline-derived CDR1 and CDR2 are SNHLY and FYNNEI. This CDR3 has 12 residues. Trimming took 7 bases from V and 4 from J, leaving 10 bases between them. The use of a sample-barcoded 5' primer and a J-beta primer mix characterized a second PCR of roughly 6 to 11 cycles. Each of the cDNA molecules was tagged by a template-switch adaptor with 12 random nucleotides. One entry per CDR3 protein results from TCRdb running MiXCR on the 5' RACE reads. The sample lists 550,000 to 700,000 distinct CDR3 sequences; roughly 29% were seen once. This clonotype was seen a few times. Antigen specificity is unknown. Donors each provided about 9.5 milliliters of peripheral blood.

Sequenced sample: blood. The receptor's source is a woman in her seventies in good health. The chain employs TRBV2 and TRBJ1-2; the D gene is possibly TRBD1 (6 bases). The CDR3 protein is CASNRESYGYTF. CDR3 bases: TGTGCCAGCAACAGGGAATCCTATGGCTACACCTTC.